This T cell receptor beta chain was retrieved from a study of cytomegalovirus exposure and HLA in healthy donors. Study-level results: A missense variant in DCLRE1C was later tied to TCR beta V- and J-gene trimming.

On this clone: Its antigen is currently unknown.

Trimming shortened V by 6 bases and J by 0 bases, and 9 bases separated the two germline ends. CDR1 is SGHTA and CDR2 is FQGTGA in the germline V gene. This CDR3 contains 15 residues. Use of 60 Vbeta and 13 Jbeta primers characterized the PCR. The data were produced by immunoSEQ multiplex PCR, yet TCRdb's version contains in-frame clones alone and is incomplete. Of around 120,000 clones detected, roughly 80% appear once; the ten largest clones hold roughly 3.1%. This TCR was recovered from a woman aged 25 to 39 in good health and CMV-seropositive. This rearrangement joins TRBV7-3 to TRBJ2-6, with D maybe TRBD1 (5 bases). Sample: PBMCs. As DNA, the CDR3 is TGTGCCAGCAGAAGAGACAGCTCTGGGGCCAACGTCCTGACTTTC. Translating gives CASRRDSSGANVLTF.